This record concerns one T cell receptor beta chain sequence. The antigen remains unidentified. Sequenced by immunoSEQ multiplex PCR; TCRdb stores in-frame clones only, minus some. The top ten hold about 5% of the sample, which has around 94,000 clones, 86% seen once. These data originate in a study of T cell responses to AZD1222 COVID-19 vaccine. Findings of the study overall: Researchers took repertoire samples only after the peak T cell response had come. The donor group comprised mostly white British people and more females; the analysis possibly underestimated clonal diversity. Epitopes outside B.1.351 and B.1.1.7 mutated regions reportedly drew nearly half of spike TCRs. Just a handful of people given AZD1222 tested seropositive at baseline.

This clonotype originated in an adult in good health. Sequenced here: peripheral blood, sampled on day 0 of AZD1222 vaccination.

The CDR3 sequence: CASSFPGQAPYEQYF. The CDR3 bases are TGTGCCAGCAGCTTCCCGGGACAGGCCCCCTACGAGCAGTACTTC. This chain links TRBV5-4 with TRBJ2-7; 8 positions match TRBD1. CDR1 and CDR2 (germline): SGHNT, YYREEE (reference sequence). The CDR3 is made up of 15 amino acids. J was trimmed by 2 bases and V by 2 bases; bases with no gene match: 6.